These 14 T cell receptor beta chains were all obtained from the same sample, sequenced in a study of identifying expanded T cells in peripheral blood. Here immunoSEQ multiplex PCR was the method, and the copy in TCRdb shows in-frame clones only, minus some. Among 100,000 or so clones listed, around 88% were seen once. The sample comprised blood. The source of these receptors is a person aged 18 to 70 in good health.

The gene calls are TRBV19 and TRBJ2-1; 8 bases are shared with TRBD2. This CDR3 region has 13 residues. CDR1 is LNHDA and CDR2 is SQIVND in the germline V gene (reference sequence). J lost 2 bases, V lost 6 bases, and 0 bases had no gene match. CDR3 sequence reads: CASSGGAYNEQFF. CDR3 sequence (DNA): TGTGCCAGTAGCGGGGGGGCCTACAATGAGCAGTTCTTC.

This chain uses TRBV2 with TRBJ1-2; tentatively, D is TRBD1 (5 bases). V shed 3 bases and J shed 4 bases, with 12 bases lying between them. The CDR3 totals 14 residues. Germline V CDR1 and CDR2: SNHLY, FYNNEI. CDR3 sequence reads: CASSEDTTTYGYTF. The CDR3 coding sequence is TGTGCCAGCAGTGAGGACACAACAACCTATGGCTACACCTTC.

This clone appeared a single time. The chain combines TRBV29-1 with TRBJ2-7, with D perhaps being TRBD1 or TRBD2 (5 bases each). The CDR3 consists of 13 residues. V gave up 1 base and J gave up 2 bases, with 9 bases separating them. Germline V CDR1 and CDR2: SQVTM, ANQGSEA. The CDR3 loop reads CSVEGDGPYEQYF. CDR3 DNA: TGCAGCGTTGAAGGGGACGGACCCTACGAGCAGTACTTC.

The chain is built from TRBV6-1 and TRBJ1-1, with D maybe TRBD1 (5 bases). Germline V CDR1 and CDR2: MNHNS, SASEGT. V was clipped by 8 bases and J by 4 bases, with 17 bases between them. The CDR3 is made up of 14 amino acids. The CDR3, as DNA: TGTGCCAGCCCTCTCCCGGGGCCCGCCACTGAAGCTTTCTTT. Its protein is CASPLPGPATEAFF.

The J gene is TRBJ2-5, the V gene TRBV19, with 8 bases identical to TRBD1. CDR1 and CDR2 (germline): LNHDA, SQIVND (reference sequence). The CDR3 spans 14 residues. Trimming at V came to 10 bases and at J to 3 bases, leaving 10 bases not matched to a gene. Here the CDR3 DNA reads TGTGCCACCCAATCGACAGGGGCCGAAGAGACCCAGTACTTC. The encoded protein is CATQSTGAEETQYF.

The rearrangement links TRBV4-1 to TRBJ1-1; D is unclear. In germline, CDR1 is MGHRA, CDR2 YSYEKL. The CDR3 has 13 amino acids. Trimming pared 0 bases from V and 10 bases from J, leaving 12 bases between. DNA for the CDR3: TGCGCCAGCAGCCAAGATAATCCAAGTGTAGCTTTCTTT. It codes for CASSQDNPSVAFF.

The rearrangement joins TRBV9 to TRBJ2-7, with TRBD1 matching 7 bases. The CDR3 totals 14 residues. Germline V lookup: CDR1 SGDLS, CDR2 YYNGEE. The V and J ends lost 0 bases and 7 bases, in that order; junction bases with no gene match: 7. The CDR3 sequence is CASSVGGTASEQYF. The CDR3 nucleotides are TGTGCCAGCAGCGTAGGGGGGACAGCCAGTGAGCAGTACTTC.

This chain joins TRBV19 and TRBJ2-5, with D possibly matching TRBD2 (5 bases). The CDR3 is 13 residues long. The germline V gene has CDR1 LNHDA and CDR2 SQIVND (reference sequence). V was cut by 1 base and J by 3 bases, with 6 bases left in between. The CDR3 is CASSIVGEETQYF. CDR3 DNA: TGTGCCAGTAGTATAGTCGGGGAAGAGACCCAGTACTTC.

This clone was found a few times. The genes are TRBV4-1 and TRBJ1-2, with D uncertain. There are 12 residues in the CDR3. Deletions cut 0 bases from V and 2 bases from J, with 1 base between. Germline V lookup: CDR1 MGHRA, CDR2 YSYEKL. For the CDR3, the DNA is TGCGCCAGCAGCCAAGACAACTATGGCTACACCTTC. It specifies CASSQDNYGYTF.

As regards this clone: Other DNA sequences in the same sample also yield this CDR3. The chain joins TRBV6-5 to TRBJ1-2, with D possibly being TRBD1 (6 bases). Germline V lookup: CDR1 MNHEY, CDR2 SVGAGI. The CDR3 contains 14 residues. Trimming shortened V by 0 bases and J by 2 bases, and 7 bases separated the two germline ends. CDR3 in amino acids: CASSYSGGNYGYTF. Here the CDR3 DNA reads TGTGCCAGCAGTTACTCGGGGGGCAACTATGGCTACACCTTC.

The genes are TRBV15 and TRBJ2-7; D is uncertain. The CDR3 has 15 residues. Germline V CDR1 and CDR2: LNHNV, YYDKDF (reference sequence). V was cut by 0 bases and J by 0 bases, with 9 bases left in between. Here the CDR3 reads CATSRDRSASYEQYF. As DNA, the CDR3 is TGTGCCACCAGCAGAGATAGGTCGGCCTCCTACGAGCAGTACTTC.

The rearrangement uses TRBV5-1 and TRBJ2-7; D possibly corresponds to TRBD2 (5 bases). The CDR3 is made up of 16 amino acids. V shed 0 bases and J shed 2 bases, with 15 bases lying between them. The V gene's germline CDR1 is SGHRS and CDR2 YFSETQ. CDR3 sequence: CASSLASPPGTYEQYF. The CDR3 DNA is TGCGCCAGCAGCTTGGCCAGTCCCCCGGGGACCTACGAGCAGTACTTC.

The gene calls are TRBV6-1 and TRBJ1-1, with unresolved D. Trimming removed 4 bases from V and 11 bases from J, with 20 bases in between. Germline V gene lookup returns CDR1 MNHNS and CDR2 SASEGT. The CDR3 is 14 amino acids. CDR3 DNA: TGTGCCAGCAGTGGGGTCGGTCAGGCCACGGGGGCTTTCTTT. This encodes CASSGVGQATGAFF.

This chain connects TRBV7-9 to TRBJ2-5; D remains unclear. V gave up 5 bases and J gave up 5 bases, with 6 bases separating them. Per the germline V gene, CDR1 is SEHNR and CDR2 is FQNEAQ (reference sequence). The CDR3 contains 11 residues. CDR3: CASSRQETQYF. CDR3 in DNA: TGTGCCAGCAGCCGGCAGGAGACCCAGTACTTC.